The following is a T cell receptor beta chain sequence with its context. This clonotype was detected many times. Its target antigen remains unknown. Base qualities were left out, and no much larger clone turns up one base away. This sample was taken from a study of CD8 T cells in ankylosing spondylitis (dated by TCRdb to about 2017). About the investigation overall: T cell receptor beta repertoires were profiled in healthy donors and ankylosing spondylitis patients so that disease-linked TCR variants could be found. The full study cohort was made up of under 30 ankylosing spondylitis patients and some 100 healthy donors. Peripheral blood samples were taken, and synovial fluid was additionally collected from ankylosing spondylitis patients. Broader findings and caveats from the paper: Some TCR beta motif variants had previously been reported in synovial fluid and blood of reactive arthritis patients, which suggested common disease-initiation mechanisms. A TCR beta motif made up of several highly homologous amino acid variants appeared to be characteristic of blood from ankylosing spondylitis patients. Significant enrichment of the disease-linked clones was reported in matched synovial fluid samples from ankylosing spondylitis patients. A CD8+ phenotype was shown by the disease-linked clones, which were found at relatively low frequencies in peripheral blood.

Sequencing relied on an Illumina HiSeq 2500. TCR beta libraries were prepared by quantitative 5'-RACE with molecular barcodes. The original pipeline was this. A new computational method, built on a probabilistic model of VDJ rearrangement, was used to identify disease-linked TCR variants. TCRdb ran its own pipeline on the public reads, namely fastp trimming at Q25 and MiXCR clone calling, and kept in-frame beta chains. Every entry covers one CDR3 protein and lists the most common genes and DNA from its rows. These V and J calls derive from TCRdb rather than the authors' analysis. This sample is represented by about 510,000 distinct CDR3 sequences; about 5% of them were singletons. The top ten hold approximately 3.5% of the sample. The germline V gene encodes CDR1 MNHEY and CDR2 SVGAGI. Cut back by 2 bases and 0 bases, the V and J ends lie 11 bases apart. Including the terminal cysteine and phenylalanine, the CDR3 comprises 15 residues. The retained sequence is limited to the CDR3, 45 bases, with the frame set at the first base.

The sequencing input was blood, either unsorted or a sorted T cell fraction (not recorded which). This clonotype was obtained from a male donor with ankylosing spondylitis. The V gene is TRBV6-5 and the J gene is TRBJ2-7; the D gene may be TRBD1 or TRBD2, since each aligns over 5 bases. The DNA sequence follows: TGTGCCAGCAGTTACGATGGGACGCCCTCCTACGAGCAGTACTTC. It specifies CASSYDGTPSYEQYF.